This T cell receptor beta chain comes out of a study of cytomegalovirus exposure and HLA in healthy donors. The study's findings and limits: V- and J-gene trimming of TCR beta was linked (in a later analysis) to a missense DCLRE1C variant. Other equally common chains were less clonally expanded than HLA-associated TCR beta chains, a later analysis showed. A later analysis revealed that TCR association rates differed between HLA loci, peaking at DRB1 and bottoming out at HLA-C.

About this clone itself: Its antigen is not known.

Germline assignment: CDR1 GTSNPN and CDR2 SVGIG (reference sequence). The CDR3 totals 15 residues. J lost 6 bases, V lost 0 bases, and 5 bases had no gene match. PCR used 60 Vbeta primers and 13 Jbeta primers. Profiled with immunoSEQ multiplex PCR; TCRdb holds only in-frame clones, not every one. This sample has 150,000 to 200,000 clones, with roughly four fifths found just once. What was sequenced was PBMCs. The receptor comes from a man aged 35 to 55 in good health and CMV-seronegative. The genes are TRBV30 and TRBJ2-1; TRBD2 agrees at 10 bases. The CDR3 region has the DNA TGTGCCTGGAGTGTGAGGCTAGCGGGAGTCAATGAGCAGTTCTTC. This translates into CAWSVRLAGVNEQFF.